The next 9 T cell receptor beta chains were all read from a single sample in a study of monozygotic twins with inflammatory bowel disease. For each CDR3 protein, TCRdb gives one entry from its re-call of the 5' RACE reads, without DNA. The listing records approximately 330,000 distinct CDR3 sequences. The sequencing input was blood. Source of these receptors: a human donor with ulcerative colitis or Crohn's disease, or a healthy co-twin of an affected twin (not recorded which).

CDR3 sequence reads: CASSLGQGTSNQPQHF. The genes are TRBV28 and TRBJ1-5; the TRBD1 assignment by TCRdb is unverifiable without DNA. Per the germline V gene, CDR1 is MDHEN and CDR2 is SYDVKM. The length of the CDR3 is 16 residues.

The chain joins TRBV5-1 to TRBJ2-2; the D gene TCRdb calls, TRBD2, cannot be checked with no DNA. In germline, CDR1 is SGHRS, CDR2 YFSETQ. The CDR3 consists of 14 residues. The CDR3 reads CASSQDSYTGELFF.

The chain recombines TRBV30 with TRBJ1-6; the TCRdb D gene call, TRBD1, has no DNA to confirm it. Germline CDR1 GTSNPN, CDR2 SVGIG (reference sequence). This CDR3 is 14 amino acids long. Here the CDR3 reads CAWSLDRGASPLHF.

The gene calls are TRBV5-1 and TRBJ2-1; the TRBD2 assignment by TCRdb is unverifiable without DNA. The germline CDR1 and CDR2 sequences are SGHRS and YFSETQ. The CDR3 runs to 15 residues. The chain's CDR3 is CASSIGLAGEKEQFF.

V usage is TRBV6-1 and J usage is TRBJ1-5. This CDR3 is built from 13 residues. Germline lookup yields CDR1 MNHNS and CDR2 SASEGT. The CDR3 spells CASSEREYQPQHF.

The V call is TRBV12-3 or TRBV12-4, the J call TRBJ2-5; TCRdb's D call of TRBD1 is untestable without DNA. The length of the CDR3 is 13 residues. CDR3 in amino acids: CASRPGPKETQYF.

The rearrangement uses TRBV12-3 or TRBV12-4 and TRBJ2-5; checking the TCRdb D call of TRBD1 is not possible without DNA. This CDR3 has 14 residues. This CDR3 reads CASSSPPRQETQYF.

The chain carries TRBV7-2 and TRBJ1-5; TCRdb names TRBD1, which stays unverified in the absence of DNA. Germline V lookup: CDR1 SGHTA, CDR2 FQGNSA. This CDR3 is built from 14 residues. This CDR3 reads CASSSRAGNQPQHF.

The rearrangement links TRBV30 to TRBJ2-2; TCRdb calls TRBD1, which cannot be checked without DNA. Germline values: CDR1 GTSNPN, CDR2 SVGIG (reference sequence). CDR3 length: 13 amino acids. The CDR3 sequence is CAWMGQLTGELFF.